This T cell receptor (beta chain) comes out of a study of blood T cell repertoires in COVID-19. Whole-study context: Sites in the United States, Italy and Spain provided acute and convalescent COVID-19 samples. PBMCs, B-cell-depleted T cells, or T cells provided the cDNA or gDNA that made up the material.

CDR1 is MNHEY, CDR2 SMNVEV, per germline (reference sequence). The length of the CDR3 is 15 residues. V lost 4 bases and J lost 3, with 13 bases in between. As processed by the authors: Amplification from reference gene primers served as the basis for estimated nucleated cell counts. Assay used: immunoSEQ multiplex PCR; TCRdb lists only in-frame clones, some missing. V and J calls and clone size are copied from that table; D and trimming were computed from the DNA. The sample gives 110,000 to 150,000 clones, 80% to 90% of which show up once; roughly 4% is in the top ten. Material: peripheral blood. The sequence derives from a middle-aged woman with acute or convalescent COVID-19. The chain combines TRBV27 with TRBJ1-5; tentatively, D is TRBD1 (6 bases). As DNA, the CDR3 is TGTGCCAGCAGTTCAGGGACAACCCCCAATCAGCCCCAGCATTTT. It translates to CASSSGTTPNQPQHF.